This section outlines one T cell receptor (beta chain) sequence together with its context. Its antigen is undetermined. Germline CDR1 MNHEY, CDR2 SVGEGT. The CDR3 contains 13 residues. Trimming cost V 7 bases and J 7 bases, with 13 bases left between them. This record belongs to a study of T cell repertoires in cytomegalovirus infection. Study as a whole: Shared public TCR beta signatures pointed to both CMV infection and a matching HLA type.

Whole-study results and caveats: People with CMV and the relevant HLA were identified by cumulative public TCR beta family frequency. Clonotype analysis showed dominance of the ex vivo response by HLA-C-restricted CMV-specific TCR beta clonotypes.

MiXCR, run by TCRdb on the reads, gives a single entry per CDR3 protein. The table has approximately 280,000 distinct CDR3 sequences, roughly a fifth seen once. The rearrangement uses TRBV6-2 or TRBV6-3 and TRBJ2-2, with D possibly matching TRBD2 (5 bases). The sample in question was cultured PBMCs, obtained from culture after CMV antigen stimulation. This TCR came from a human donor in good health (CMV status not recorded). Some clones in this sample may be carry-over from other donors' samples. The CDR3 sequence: CASTLSAGGELFF. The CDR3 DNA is TGTGCCAGCACCCTTAGCGCCGGCGGGGAGCTGTTTTTT.